The next 32 T cell receptor beta chains were all read from a single sample in a study of metastatic and nonmetastatic thyroid tumors. MiXCR reprocessed the PCR reads for TCRdb. The sample includes under 25,000 clones, about 13% of them seen just once. No treatment of any kind had been given to any patient before thyroid surgery. The material sequenced was blood. These receptors all stem from a female donor with papillary thyroid cancer or a benign thyroid nodule (not recorded which). Some clones in this sample may be carry-over from other donors' samples.

To note about this clone: One end of the junction varies from germline; a read error may be responsible. This chain connects TRBV19 to TRBJ2-7; D is unclear. The CDR3 is 14 residues long. Germline CDR1 is LNHDA and CDR2 is SQIVND (reference sequence). The CDR3 reads CATTVSANSYELYF. CDR3 coding DNA: TGTGCCACTACGGTCAGCGCGAATTCCTACGAGCTGTACTTC.

Ten or more counts support this clone. The chain carries TRBV7-9 and TRBJ2-3; 13 nucleotides match TRBD2. The CDR3 loop spans 17 amino acids. V shed 5 bases and J 6 bases; nucleotides not matched to a gene: 11. Germline-derived CDR1 and CDR2 are SEHNR and FQNEAQ (reference sequence). CDR3 amino acids: CASSDRLAGGLLDTQYF. The CDR3 bases are TGTGCCAGCAGCGATAGACTAGCGGGAGGACTGCTCGATACGCAGTATTTT.

This clone was counted at least ten times. The chain carries TRBV20-1 and TRBJ2-5; 10 bases are shared with TRBD2. CDR1 is DFQATT and CDR2 is SNEGSKA in the germline V gene (reference sequence). This CDR3 contains 19 residues. J lost 4 bases, V lost 4 bases, and 21 bases had no gene match. CDR3 sequence reads: CSATTRTSGPLGVRETQYF. The CDR3 region has the DNA TGCAGTGCTACTACCCGGACTAGCGGCCCCCTCGGAGTACGAGAGACCCAGTACTTC.

This chain joins TRBV11-2 and TRBJ2-2, with 7 bases aligning to TRBD1. J gave up 3 bases and V 5 bases, and 12 bases lay outside the gene matches. This CDR3 has 17 residues. The germline V gene has CDR1 SGHAT and CDR2 FQNNGV. The CDR3 protein is CASSPHKTGFDTGELFF. Here the CDR3 DNA reads TGTGCCAGCAGCCCTCACAAGACAGGGTTCGACACCGGGGAGCTGTTTTTT.

The table lists this clone with many counts. The chain carries TRBV20-1 and TRBJ2-2, with D perhaps matching TRBD2 (5 bases). The CDR3 is 12 residues long. Germline assignment: CDR1 DFQATT and CDR2 SNEGSKA (reference sequence). Trimming left V 3 bases short and J 6 bases short, with 8 bases between. The CDR3 DNA sequence: TGCAGTGCTAGGCTCGGGGCCGGGGAGCTGTTTTTT. Its protein is CSARLGAGELFF.

Many counts were recorded for this clone. V is TRBV10-3 and J is TRBJ2-3; 10 bases agree with TRBD2. After removal of 6 bases from V and 1 base from J, the junction contained 1 base not matched to a gene. The CDR3 length is 14 residues. The germline CDR1 and CDR2 sequences are ENHRY and SYGVKD. CDR3 in DNA: TGTGCCATCAGCGGGACTAGCGGCACAGATACGCAGTATTTT. The encoded protein is CAISGTSGTDTQYF.

This clone was seen ten or more times. This chain connects TRBV7-8 to TRBJ2-3, with D hard to call. The germline V gene encodes CDR1 SGHVS and CDR2 FQNEAQ. The CDR3 covers 13 residues. V was trimmed by 5 bases and J by 6 bases, leaving 12 bases between them. The CDR3 bases are TGTGCCAGCAGCAAACCCGTGGGTGATACGCAGTATTTT. Amino acids: CASSKPVGDTQYF.

This clone showed up many times. This chain joins TRBV6-6 and TRBJ2-3; possible D gene TRBD2, 6 bases. V gave up 0 bases and J gave up 0 bases, with 13 bases separating them. Per the germline V gene, CDR1 is MNHNY and CDR2 is SVGAGI (reference sequence). This CDR3 spans 17 amino acids. For the CDR3, the DNA is TGTGCCAGCAGTTACTCGGGGGGTGGGGTCAGCACAGATACGCAGTATTTT. It specifies CASSYSGGGVSTDTQYF.

This clone was seen at least ten times. The chain combines TRBV3-1 with TRBJ1-4; tentative D call: TRBD1 (5 bases). Per the germline V gene, CDR1 is LGHDT and CDR2 is YNNKEL (reference sequence). Between the trimmed V and J ends, which lost 5 bases and 6 bases, there was a span of 10 bases. This CDR3 is 13 amino acids long. The CDR3 sequence: CASSRVGDEKLFF. The CDR3 coding sequence is TGTGCCAGCAGCAGGGTAGGGGATGAAAAACTGTTTTTT.

This clone appeared many times. This chain joins TRBV10-2 and TRBJ1-1; D perhaps matches TRBD1 (5 bases). This CDR3 region has 14 residues. Trimming took off 6 bases at V and 4 bases at J, with 15 bases between the two ends. In germline, CDR1 is WSHSY, CDR2 SAAADI. CDR3 nucleotides: TGCGCCAGCAGGAGGGGCCAGGCGGGCACTGAAGCTTTCTTT. Its protein product is CASRRGQAGTEAFF.

This clone appeared many times. The rearrangement joins TRBV9 to TRBJ2-2, with a possible D match to TRBD2 (6 bases). Germline CDR1 reads SGDLS; CDR2 reads YYNGEE. This CDR3 spans 16 amino acids. Deletions cut 1 base from V and 1 base from J, with 11 bases between. For the CDR3, the DNA is TGTGCCAGCAGCGTAATAAGCGGGTGGAACACCGGGGAGCTGTTTTTT. Its translation: CASSVISGWNTGELFF. Combining the CDR3 with reference TRBV9 and TRBJ2-2 gives the whole variable domain DSGVTQTPKHLITATGQRVTLRCSPRSGDLSVYWYQQSLDQGLQFLIQYYNGEERAKGNILERFSAQQFPDLHSELNLSSLELGDSALYFCASSVISGWNTGELFFGEGSRLTVL.

This clone was counted between two and nine times. V is TRBV6-1 and J is TRBJ2-2; 7 positions match TRBD1. The V gene's germline CDR1 is MNHNS and CDR2 SASEGT. CDR3 size: 17 residues. J was trimmed by 5 bases and V by 8 bases; bases with no gene match: 17. The CDR3 region is CASPTGPTPWITGELFF. CDR3 in DNA: TGTGCCAGCCCGACAGGGCCGACCCCTTGGATTACCGGGGAGCTGTTTTTT.

This chain joins TRBV11-2 and TRBJ2-1; 14 nucleotides align to TRBD2. Germline V gene data show CDR1 as SGHAT and CDR2 as FQNNGV. J lost 0 bases, V lost 8 bases, and 9 bases had no gene match. This CDR3 has 18 residues. In DNA, the CDR3 is TGTGCCAGCCTCAGACTAGCGGGAGGGCGTAGCTCCTACAATGAGCAGTTCTTC. Amino acid sequence: CASLRLAGGRSSYNEQFF. Looking up the rest from reference TRBV11-2 and TRBJ2-1 gives the full variable domain: EAGVAQSPRYKIIEKRQSVAFWCNPISGHATLYWYQQILGQGPKLLIQFQNNGVVDDSQLPKDRFSAERLKGVDSTLKIQPAKLEDSAVYLCASLRLAGGRSSYNEQFFGPGTRLTVL.

This clone was seen repeatedly, ten times or more. The chain is built from TRBV11-2 and TRBJ2-5, with D unclear. Germline loops: CDR1 SGHAT, CDR2 FQNNGV. The germline V and J ends were trimmed by 4 bases and 1 base, with 19 bases remaining between them. The CDR3 runs to 17 residues. This CDR3 reads CASSSSLLGPFQETQYF. The DNA of the CDR3 is TGTGCCAGCAGCTCATCTCTGCTCGGACCCTTCCAAGAGACCCAGTACTTC. Combining the CDR3 with reference TRBV11-2 and TRBJ2-5 gives the whole variable domain EAGVAQSPRYKIIEKRQSVAFWCNPISGHATLYWYQQILGQGPKLLIQFQNNGVVDDSQLPKDRFSAERLKGVDSTLKIQPAKLEDSAVYLCASSSSLLGPFQETQYFGPGTRLLVL.

This clone was recorded many times. The V call is TRBV2, the J call TRBJ2-3; D unclear. The length of the CDR3 is 12 residues. Germline values: CDR1 SNHLY, CDR2 FYNNEI. V was cut by 4 bases and J by 1 base, with 3 bases left in between. The CDR3 sequence: CASSGGTDTQYF. The CDR3 nucleotides read TGTGCCAGCAGTGGGGGCACAGATACGCAGTATTTT.

At least ten counts were recorded for this clone. The gene calls are TRBV6-2 or TRBV6-3 and TRBJ1-5; no firm D call. The V and J ends lost 5 bases and 1 base respectively, with 15 bases between them. This CDR3 has 16 amino acids. Germline V lookup: CDR1 MNHEY, CDR2 SVGEGT. CDR3 sequence reads: CASSDTYRGSNQPQHF. The CDR3 coding sequence is TGTGCCAGCAGTGACACTTACAGAGGCAGCAATCAGCCCCAGCATTTT.

This clone has ten or more counts. The V and J genes are TRBV7-2 and TRBJ1-6; a possible D gene is TRBD1 (6 bases). Germline V gene lookup returns CDR1 SGHTA and CDR2 FQGNSA. Deletions cut 1 base from V and 9 bases from J, with 16 bases between. The CDR3 length is 16 residues. DNA of the CDR3: TGTGCCAGCAGCTTAGGGCGGGGGGCGGTATCTTCACCCCTCCACTTT. Translated, it gives CASSLGRGAVSSPLHF.

This clone was seen repeatedly, ten times or more. The rearrangement joins TRBV7-2 to TRBJ1-1; D is undetermined. This CDR3 is 13 amino acids long. Germline CDR1 reads SGHTA; CDR2 reads FQGNSA. Trimming left V 5 bases short and J 3 bases short, with 10 bases between. CDR3 nucleotides: TGTGCCAGCAGCCCCCTAGTGTACACTGAAGCTTTCTTT. This codes for CASSPLVYTEAFF.

On this clone itself: This may stem from a read error, because a much larger clone lies one nucleotide away. No conserved phenylalanine or tryptophan is present at the end of the CDR3, so a read error is the likely explanation. The V gene is TRBV10-1, the J gene TRBJ2-4; D gene uncertain. This CDR3 comprises 13 residues. Trimming removed 5 bases from V and 10 bases from J, with 15 bases in between. Germline V lookup: CDR1 WNHNN, CDR2 SYGVQD (reference sequence). In nucleotides, the CDR3 is TGCGCCAGCAGTCGGAGAGTTGGTGGGATTCAGTACCTC. Its translation is CASSRRVGGIQYL.

This clone was detected many times. This chain uses TRBV2 with TRBJ2-2; perhaps TRBD1 as D (6 bases). The CDR3 is made up of 16 amino acids. The germline CDR1 and CDR2 sequences are SNHLY and FYNNEI. V was shortened by 3 bases and J by 0 bases, with 11 bases between the two germline ends. CDR3 bases: TGTGCCAGCAGTGAGGCAGGGGTCGCGAACACCGGGGAGCTGTTTTTT. This translates into CASSEAGVANTGELFF. Full variable domain (rest looked up from reference TRBV2 and TRBJ2-2): EPEVTQTPSHQVTQMGQEVILRCVPISNHLYFYWYRQILGQKVEFLVSFYNNEISEKSEIFDDQFSVERPDGSNFTLKIRSTKLEDSAMYFCASSEAGVANTGELFFGEGSRLTVL.

This clone showed up many times. This chain connects TRBV6-1 to TRBJ2-5, with D possibly matching TRBD1 (5 bases). V lost 4 bases and J lost 2, with 17 bases in between. Germline V lookup: CDR1 MNHNS, CDR2 SASEGT. This CDR3 is 16 amino acids long. This CDR3 reads CASSGSAGQQQETQYF. The CDR3 nucleotides read TGTGCCAGCAGTGGTTCTGCAGGGCAGCAACAAGAGACCCAGTACTTC.

The chain carries TRBV20-1 and TRBJ1-1; D perhaps matches TRBD1 (6 bases). CDR1 is DFQATT, CDR2 SNEGSKA, per germline (reference sequence). This CDR3 region has 17 residues. Trimming left V 0 bases short and J 5 bases short, with 22 bases between. The CDR3 DNA is TGCAGTGCTAGAGATCTAGTTTACTCGGGGGCGTGGACTGAAGCTTTCTTT. This sequence encodes CSARDLVYSGAWTEAFF.

This clone was seen many times. The chain links TRBV15 to TRBJ2-7; the match to TRBD1 covers 7 bases. Germline loops: CDR1 LNHNV, CDR2 YYDKDF (reference sequence). V lost 8 bases and J lost 1; bases outside the gene matches: 14. This CDR3 contains 16 residues. The CDR3 here is CATQNTRDSNSYEQYF. CDR3 coding DNA: TGTGCCACCCAAAATACCCGGGACAGCAATTCCTACGAGCAGTACTTC.

This clone was counted many times. This chain links TRBV12-3 or TRBV12-4 with TRBJ1-4; no firm D call. The CDR3 loop spans 12 amino acids. V shed 1 base and J shed 7 bases, with 4 bases lying between them. The CDR3 DNA follows: TGTGCCAGCAGTTTAGGGGTTGAAAAACTGTTTTTT. Amino acids: CASSLGVEKLFF.

This clone was seen ten or more times. The rearrangement links TRBV18 to TRBJ1-2; no clear D gene. The CDR3 covers 14 residues. Trimming took 2 bases from V and 3 from J, leaving 10 bases between them. CDR1 KGHSH and CDR2 LQKENI come from the germline V gene. CDR3 DNA: TGTGCCAGCTCACCAGCCACCTCGTACTATGGCTACACCTTC. This translates into CASSPATSYYGYTF.

This clone was detected many times. The chain recombines TRBV7-2 with TRBJ1-2; D is perhaps TRBD1 (6 bases). The germline gives CDR1 SGHTA, CDR2 FQGNSA. The CDR3 extends over 13 amino acids. Trimming cost V 5 bases and J 7 bases, with 14 bases left between them. CDR3 sequence (DNA): TGTGCCAGCAGCCCGGACAGCCTCCGTGGCTACACCTTC. Translated: CASSPDSLRGYTF.

This clone was found many times. The chain has TRBV3-1 and TRBJ1-3; D not resolved. The CDR3 consists of 15 residues. With 4 bases removed from V and 0 bases from J, the gap between germline ends came to 10 bases. CDR1 and CDR2 from the germline V gene are LGHDT and YNNKEL (reference sequence). CDR3 sequence (DNA): TGTGCCAGCAGCCGAGGAGTCAACTCTGGAAACACCATATATTTT. Protein: CASSRGVNSGNTIYF.

In this sample, this clone turned up many times. The chain joins TRBV18 to TRBJ2-7, with 14 bases fitting TRBD2. The junction had 5 bases not matched to a gene; V was cut back by 3 bases and J by 4 bases. The CDR3 consists of 16 residues. Germline V gene lookup returns CDR1 KGHSH and CDR2 LQKENI. The chain's CDR3 is CASSPEGLAGVYEQYF. Here the CDR3 DNA reads TGTGCCAGCTCACCCGAGGGACTAGCGGGAGTGTACGAGCAGTACTTC.

Many counts were recorded for this clone. V usage is TRBV10-1 and J usage is TRBJ2-7; D might be TRBD1 (6 bases). This CDR3 has 13 residues. Germline V gives CDR1 WNHNN, CDR2 SYGVQD (reference sequence). V was pared by 5 bases and J by 5 bases, with 13 bases between. The CDR3 sequence is CASSRNHRDEQYF. CDR3 in DNA: TGCGCCAGCAGTAGAAACCACAGGGACGAGCAGTACTTC.

This clone has just a few counts. This may stem from a read error, because a much larger clone lies one nucleotide away. The sample has other DNA sequences that encode this CDR3 too. The gene calls are TRBV18 and TRBJ2-7; either TRBD1 or TRBD2 may supply D (6 bases each). The V gene lost 1 base and the J gene lost 3 bases, with 22 bases spanning the gap. This CDR3 contains 18 residues. Germline values: CDR1 KGHSH, CDR2 LQKENI. CDR3 residues: CASSPLPPSSGGLYEQYF. The CDR3 coding sequence is TGTGCCAGCTCACCACTGCCGCCGTCGAGTGGGGGGCTCTACGAGCAGTACTTC. Supplemented by reference TRBV18 and TRBJ2-7, the full variable domain reads NAGVMQNPRHLVRRRGQEARLRCSPMKGHSHVYWYRQLPEEGLKFMVYLQKENIIDESGMPKERFSAEFPKEGPSILRIQQVVRGDSAAYFCASSPLPPSSGGLYEQYFGPGTRLTVT.

This clone was recorded many times. The genes are TRBV19 and TRBJ2-7, with 10 positions matching TRBD1. The germline V gene encodes CDR1 LNHDA and CDR2 SQIVND (reference sequence). The CDR3 consists of 15 residues. V was clipped by 1 base and J by 1 base; unmatched bases: 1. CDR3 amino acids: CASSIGTGGSYEQYF. The CDR3 DNA reads TGTGCCAGTAGTATAGGGACAGGGGGTTCCTACGAGCAGTACTTC.

This clone was counted ten times or more. The chain links TRBV20-1 to TRBJ2-7; TRBD2 is a possible D gene (6 bases). CDR1 and CDR2 (germline): DFQATT, SNEGSKA (reference sequence). CDR3 length: 15 amino acids. Trimming shortened V by 3 bases and J by 0 bases, and 15 bases separated the two germline ends. The CDR3 loop reads CSASGPGLSSYEQYF. CDR3 bases: TGCAGTGCTAGCGGTCCGGGACTCAGCTCCTACGAGCAGTACTTC.